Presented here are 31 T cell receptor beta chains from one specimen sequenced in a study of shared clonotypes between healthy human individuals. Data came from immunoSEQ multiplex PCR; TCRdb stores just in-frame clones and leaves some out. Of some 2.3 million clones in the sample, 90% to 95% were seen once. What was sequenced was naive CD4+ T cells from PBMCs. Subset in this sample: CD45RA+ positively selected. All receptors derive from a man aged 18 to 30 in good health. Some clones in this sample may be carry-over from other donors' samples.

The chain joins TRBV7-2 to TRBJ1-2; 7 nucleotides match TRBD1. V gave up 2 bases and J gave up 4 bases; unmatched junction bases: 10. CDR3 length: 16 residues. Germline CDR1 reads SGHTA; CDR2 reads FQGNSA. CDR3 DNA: TGTGCCAGCAGCTTAAATCGCGGGGACAGAGCCTATGGCTACACCTTC. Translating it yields CASSLNRGDRAYGYTF.

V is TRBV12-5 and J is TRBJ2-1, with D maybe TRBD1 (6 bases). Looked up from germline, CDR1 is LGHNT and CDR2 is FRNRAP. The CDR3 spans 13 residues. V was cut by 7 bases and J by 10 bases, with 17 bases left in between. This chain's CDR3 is CASAAGGGQEQFF. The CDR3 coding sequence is TGTGCTAGTGCCGCGGGTGGGGGCCAGGAGCAGTTCTTC.

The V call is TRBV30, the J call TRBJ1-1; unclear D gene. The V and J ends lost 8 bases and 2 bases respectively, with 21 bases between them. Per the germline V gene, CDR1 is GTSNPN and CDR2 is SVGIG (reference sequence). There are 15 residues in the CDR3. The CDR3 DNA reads TGTGCCCTCAACCGGGCCTCCGGCAAAAACACTGAAGCTTTCTTT. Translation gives CALNRASGKNTEAFF.

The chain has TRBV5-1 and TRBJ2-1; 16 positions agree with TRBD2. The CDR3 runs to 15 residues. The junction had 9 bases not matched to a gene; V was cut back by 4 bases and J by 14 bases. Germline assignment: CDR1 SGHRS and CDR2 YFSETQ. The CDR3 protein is CASSPGTSGRAWEFF. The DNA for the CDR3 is TGCGCCAGCAGCCCCGGGACTAGCGGGAGGGCCTGGGAGTTCTTC.

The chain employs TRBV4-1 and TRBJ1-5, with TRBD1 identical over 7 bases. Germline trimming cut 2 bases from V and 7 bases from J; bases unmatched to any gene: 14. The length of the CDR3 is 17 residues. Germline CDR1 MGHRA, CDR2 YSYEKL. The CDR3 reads CASSQNFDRASKQPQHF. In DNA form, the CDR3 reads TGCGCCAGCAGCCAAAATTTCGACAGGGCCTCAAAGCAGCCCCAGCATTTT.

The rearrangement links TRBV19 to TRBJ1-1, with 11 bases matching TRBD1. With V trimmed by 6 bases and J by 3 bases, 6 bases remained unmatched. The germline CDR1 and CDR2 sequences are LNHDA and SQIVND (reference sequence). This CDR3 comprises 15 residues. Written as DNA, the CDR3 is TGTGCCAGTAGGTGGACAGGGGGCGTTGACACTGAAGCTTTCTTT. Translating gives CASRWTGGVDTEAFF. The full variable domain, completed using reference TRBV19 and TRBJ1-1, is DGGITQSPKYLFRKEGQNVTLSCEQNLNHDAMYWYRQDPGQGLRLIYYSQIVNDFQKGDIAEGYSVSREKKESFPLTVTSAQKNPTAFYLCASRWTGGVDTEAFFGQGTRLTVV.

The CDR3 DNA reads as TGTGCCAGCAGTCCCCTCGGGACAAGAAACACCATATATTTT. This codes for CASSPLGTRNTIYF. This sequence joins TRBV28 and TRBJ1-3, with a weak D call TRBD1 (6 bases). The CDR3 totals 14 residues. CDR1 is MDHEN, CDR2 SYDVKM, per germline. V lost 5 bases to trimming and J lost 5 bases, with 13 bases between them.

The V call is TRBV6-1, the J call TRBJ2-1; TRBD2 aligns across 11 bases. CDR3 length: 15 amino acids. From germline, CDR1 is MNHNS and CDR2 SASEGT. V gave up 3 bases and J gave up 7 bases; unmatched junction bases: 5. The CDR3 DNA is TGTGCCAGCAGTGACACAGGACTAGCGGGTAATGAGCAGTTCTTC. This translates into CASSDTGLAGNEQFF.

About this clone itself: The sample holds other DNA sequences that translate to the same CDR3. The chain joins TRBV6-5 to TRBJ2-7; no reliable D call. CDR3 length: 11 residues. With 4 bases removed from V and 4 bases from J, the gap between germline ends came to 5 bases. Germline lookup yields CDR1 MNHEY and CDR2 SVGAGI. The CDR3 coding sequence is TGTGCCAGCAGTTCCCCGTACGAGCAGTACTTC. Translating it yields CASSSPYEQYF.

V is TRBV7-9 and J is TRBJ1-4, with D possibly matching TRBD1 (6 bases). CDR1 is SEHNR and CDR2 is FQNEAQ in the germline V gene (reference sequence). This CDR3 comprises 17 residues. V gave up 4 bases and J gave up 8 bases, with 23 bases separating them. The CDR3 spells CASSSYPDRNKDEKLFF. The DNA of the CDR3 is TGTGCCAGCAGCTCCTACCCGGACAGAAACAAAGACGAAAAACTGTTTTTT.

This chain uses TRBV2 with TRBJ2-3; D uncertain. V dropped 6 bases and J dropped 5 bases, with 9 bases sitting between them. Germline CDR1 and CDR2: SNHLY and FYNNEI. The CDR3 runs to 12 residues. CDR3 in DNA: TGTGCCAGCAGCCGCGGCGGAGATACGCAGTATTTT. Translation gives CASSRGGDTQYF.

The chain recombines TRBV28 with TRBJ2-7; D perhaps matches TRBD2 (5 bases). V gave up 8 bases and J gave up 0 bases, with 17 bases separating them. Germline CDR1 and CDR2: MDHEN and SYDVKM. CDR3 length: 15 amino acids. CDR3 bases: TGTGCCAGCCTTAGGGCGGGCGGAACCTCCTACGAGCAGTACTTC. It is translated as CASLRAGGTSYEQYF. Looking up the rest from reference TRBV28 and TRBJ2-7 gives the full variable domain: DVKVTQSSRYLVKRTGEKVFLECVQDMDHENMFWYRQDPGLGLRLIYFSYDVKMKEKGDIPEGYSVSREKKERFSLILESASTNQTSMYLCASLRAGGTSYEQYFGPGTRLTVT.

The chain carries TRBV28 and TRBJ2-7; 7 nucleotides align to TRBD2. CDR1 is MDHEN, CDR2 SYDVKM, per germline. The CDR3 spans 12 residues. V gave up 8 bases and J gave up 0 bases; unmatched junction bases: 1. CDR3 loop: CASWGGSYEQYF. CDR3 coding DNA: TGTGCCAGCTGGGGGGGCTCCTACGAGCAGTACTTC.

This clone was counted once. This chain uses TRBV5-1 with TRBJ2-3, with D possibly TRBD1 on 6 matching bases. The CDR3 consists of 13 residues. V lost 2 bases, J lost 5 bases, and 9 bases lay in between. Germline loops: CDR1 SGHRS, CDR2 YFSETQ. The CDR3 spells CASSFLQGDTQYF. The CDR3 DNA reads TGCGCCAGCAGCTTTCTACAGGGAGATACGCAGTATTTT.

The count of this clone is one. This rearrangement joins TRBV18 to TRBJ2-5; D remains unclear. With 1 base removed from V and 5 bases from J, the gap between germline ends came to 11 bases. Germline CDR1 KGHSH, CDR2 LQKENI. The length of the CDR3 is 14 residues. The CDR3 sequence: CASSPRQRAETQYF. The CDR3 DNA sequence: TGTGCCAGCTCACCACGGCAGCGTGCTGAGACCCAGTACTTC.

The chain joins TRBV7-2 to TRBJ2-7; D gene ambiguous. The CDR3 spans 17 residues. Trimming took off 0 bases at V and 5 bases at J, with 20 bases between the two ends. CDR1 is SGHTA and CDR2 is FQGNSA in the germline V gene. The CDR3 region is CASSLALIVHPINEQYF. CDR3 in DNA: TGTGCCAGCAGCTTAGCGCTGATTGTACATCCAATCAACGAGCAGTACTTC.

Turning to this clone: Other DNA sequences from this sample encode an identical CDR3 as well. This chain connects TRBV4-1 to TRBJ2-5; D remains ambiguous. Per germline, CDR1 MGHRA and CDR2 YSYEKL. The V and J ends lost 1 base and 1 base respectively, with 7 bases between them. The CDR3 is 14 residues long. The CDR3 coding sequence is TGCGCCAGCAGCCAAGTTGGGCGCCAAGAGACCCAGTACTTC. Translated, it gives CASSQVGRQETQYF.

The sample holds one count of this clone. CDR3 nucleotide sequence: TGCGCCAGCAACCCAACGGGGAGCGGCCCCACAGATACGCAGTATTTT. It specifies CASNPTGSGPTDTQYF. The chain uses TRBV5-1 and TRBJ2-3, with D possibly being TRBD2 (5 bases). Trimming shortened V by 6 bases and J by 2 bases, and 19 bases separated the two germline ends. The CDR3 is made up of 16 amino acids. CDR1 is SGHRS and CDR2 is YFSETQ in the germline V gene.

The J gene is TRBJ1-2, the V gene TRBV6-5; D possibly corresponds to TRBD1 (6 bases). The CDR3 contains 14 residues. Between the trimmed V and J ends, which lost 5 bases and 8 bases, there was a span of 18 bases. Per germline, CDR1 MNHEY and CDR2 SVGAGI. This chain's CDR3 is CASSRGPGAEGYTF. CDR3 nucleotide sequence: TGTGCCAGCAGTCGAGGGCCAGGGGCTGAAGGCTACACCTTC.

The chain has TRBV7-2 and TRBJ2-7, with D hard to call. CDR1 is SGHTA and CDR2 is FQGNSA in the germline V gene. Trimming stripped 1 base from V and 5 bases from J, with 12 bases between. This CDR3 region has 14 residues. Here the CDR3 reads CASSLGTAPNEQYF. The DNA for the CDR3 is TGTGCCAGCAGCTTAGGCACAGCCCCGAACGAGCAGTACTTC.

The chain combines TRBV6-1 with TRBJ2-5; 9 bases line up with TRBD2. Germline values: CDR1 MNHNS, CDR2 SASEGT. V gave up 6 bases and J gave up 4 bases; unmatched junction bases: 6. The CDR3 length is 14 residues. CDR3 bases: TGTGCCAGCAGGGCGCTAGCGGGACCAGAGACCCAGTACTTC. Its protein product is CASRALAGPETQYF.

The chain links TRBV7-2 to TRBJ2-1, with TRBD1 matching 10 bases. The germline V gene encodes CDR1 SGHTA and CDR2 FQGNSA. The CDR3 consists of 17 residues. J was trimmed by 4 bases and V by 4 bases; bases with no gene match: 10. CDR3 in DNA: TGTGCCAGCAGCTCTTCGATACGGACAGGGGGGTACAATGAGCAGTTCTTC. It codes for CASSSSIRTGGYNEQFF. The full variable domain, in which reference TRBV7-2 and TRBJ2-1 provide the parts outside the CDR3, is GAGVSQSPSNKVTEKGKDVELRCDPISGHTALYWYRQSLGQGLEFLIYFQGNSAPDKSGLPSDRFSAERTGGSVSTLTIQRTQQEDSAVYLCASSSSIRTGGYNEQFFGPGTRLTVL.

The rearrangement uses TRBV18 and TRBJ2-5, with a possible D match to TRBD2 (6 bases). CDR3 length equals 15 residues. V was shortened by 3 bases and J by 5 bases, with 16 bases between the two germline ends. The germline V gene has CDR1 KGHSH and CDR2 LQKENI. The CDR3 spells CASSPEGPPGETQYF. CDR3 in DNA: TGTGCCAGCTCACCGGAGGGGCCGCCCGGGGAGACCCAGTACTTC. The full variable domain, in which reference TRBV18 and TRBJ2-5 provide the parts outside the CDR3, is NAGVMQNPRHLVRRRGQEARLRCSPMKGHSHVYWYRQLPEEGLKFMVYLQKENIIDESGMPKERFSAEFPKEGPSILRIQQVVRGDSAAYFCASSPEGPPGETQYFGPGTRLLVL.

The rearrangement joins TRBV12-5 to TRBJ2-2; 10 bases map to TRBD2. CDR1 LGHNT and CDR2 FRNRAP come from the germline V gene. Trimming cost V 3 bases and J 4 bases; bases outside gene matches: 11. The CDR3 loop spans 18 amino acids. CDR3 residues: CASGLTPGLAKTTGELFF. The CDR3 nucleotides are TGTGCTAGTGGTTTAACCCCGGGACTAGCGAAAACCACCGGGGAGCTGTTTTTT.

CDR3 DNA: TGTGCCACCAGCAAGGAAGTAGGATCAAGGACAGGAGCTAACTATGGCTACACCTTC. Amino acids: CATSKEVGSRTGANYGYTF. The chain employs TRBV15 and TRBJ1-2; 7 bases map to TRBD1. This CDR3 contains 19 residues. Looked up from germline, CDR1 is LNHNV and CDR2 is YYDKDF (reference sequence). With V trimmed by 4 bases and J by 0 bases, 17 bases remained unmatched.

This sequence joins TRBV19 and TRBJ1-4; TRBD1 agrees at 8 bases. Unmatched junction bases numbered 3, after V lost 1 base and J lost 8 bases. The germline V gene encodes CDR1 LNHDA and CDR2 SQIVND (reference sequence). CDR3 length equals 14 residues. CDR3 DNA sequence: TGTGCCAGTAGTATAGCACAGGGGGACGAAAAACTGTTTTTT. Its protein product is CASSIAQGDEKLFF.

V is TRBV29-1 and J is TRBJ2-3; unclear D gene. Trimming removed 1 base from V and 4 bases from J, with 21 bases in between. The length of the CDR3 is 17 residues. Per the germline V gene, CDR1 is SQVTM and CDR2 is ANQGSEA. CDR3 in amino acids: CSVEGRGSTGFADTQYF. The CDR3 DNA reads TGCAGCGTTGAAGGGCGCGGATCCACGGGCTTCGCAGATACGCAGTATTTT.

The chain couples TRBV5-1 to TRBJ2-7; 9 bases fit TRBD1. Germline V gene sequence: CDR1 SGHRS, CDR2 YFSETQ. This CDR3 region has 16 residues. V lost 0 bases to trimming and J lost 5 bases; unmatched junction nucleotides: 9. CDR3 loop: CASSLVGRDRGNEQYF. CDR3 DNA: TGCGCCAGCAGCTTGGTAGGACGAGACAGGGGGAACGAGCAGTACTTC. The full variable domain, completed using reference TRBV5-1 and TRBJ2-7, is KAGVTQTPRYLIKTRGQQVTLSCSPISGHRSVSWYQQTPGQGLQFLFEYFSETQRNKGNFPGRFSGRQFSNSRSEMNVSTLELGDSALYLCASSLVGRDRGNEQYFGPGTRLTVT.

The CDR3 protein is CSDTGRSWNTEAFF. The CDR3 nucleotides read TGCAGCGATACAGGGAGATCGTGGAACACTGAAGCTTTCTTT. This chain links TRBV29-1 with TRBJ1-1; D may be TRBD1 (6 bases). The CDR3 is made up of 14 amino acids. The germline gives CDR1 SQVTM, CDR2 ANQGSEA. Trimming shortened V by 7 bases and J by 1 base, and 16 bases separated the two germline ends.

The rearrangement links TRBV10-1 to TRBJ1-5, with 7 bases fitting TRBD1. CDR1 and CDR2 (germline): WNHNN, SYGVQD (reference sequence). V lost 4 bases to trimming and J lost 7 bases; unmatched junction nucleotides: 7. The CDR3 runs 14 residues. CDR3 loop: CASSGHRGCQPQHF. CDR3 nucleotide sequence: TGCGCCAGCAGTGGACACAGGGGCTGCCAGCCCCAGCATTTT.

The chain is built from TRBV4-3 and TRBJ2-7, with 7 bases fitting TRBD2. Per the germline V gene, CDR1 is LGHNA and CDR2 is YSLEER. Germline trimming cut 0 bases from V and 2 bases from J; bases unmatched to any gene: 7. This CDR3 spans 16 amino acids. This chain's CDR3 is CASSQDRVSGTYEQYF. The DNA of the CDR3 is TGCGCCAGCAGCCAAGATCGTGTCAGCGGGACCTACGAGCAGTACTTC.